The 26 T cell receptor beta chains in this list originate from one sample, sequenced in a study of naive and memory T cell subsets. Treatment noted: skin biopsy from saline-injected control site (resident skin T cells). Cells were not sorted; total RNA input targeted roughly 1 to 1000 ng. Ligated cDNA underwent four rounds of PCR with nested alpha and beta constant region primers and SP2. Using its own MiXCR run on the UMI-ligation and nested PCR reads, TCRdb lists one record per CDR3 protein. Of thousands of distinct CDR3 sequences listed, roughly 4.1% are singletons. Source: skin, taken from a saline injection site in the skin. The receptors here all came from an adult in good health.

By share, this clonotype counts as medium-sized (0.01 to 0.1%). The CDR3 DNA follows: TGTGCCAGCAGCTTCTCCGGTAGCAATCAGCCCCAGCATTTT. Protein: CASSFSGSNQPQHF. V is TRBV11-2 and J is TRBJ1-5, with D hard to call. Germline values: CDR1 SGHAT, CDR2 FQNNGV. V lost 3 bases and J lost 0, with 6 bases in between. The CDR3 runs 14 residues.

This clonotype is medium-sized by share. The gene calls are TRBV3-1 and TRBJ2-5; 9 bases fit TRBD1. Germline lookup yields CDR1 LGHDT and CDR2 YNNKEL (reference sequence). The CDR3 has 15 residues. With V trimmed by 2 bases and J by 5 bases, 6 bases remained unmatched. CDR3 sequence reads: CASSQRAGQGETQYF. The CDR3 DNA is TGTGCCAGCAGCCAACGGGCCGGACAGGGGGAGACCCAGTACTTC.

By share of the sample, this clonotype is medium-sized. Here the CDR3 DNA reads TGTGCCAGCAGTTGGGGAATCACTGAAGCTTTCTTT. Its translation: CASSWGITEAFF. This rearrangement joins TRBV6-2 or TRBV6-3 to TRBJ1-1; D is ambiguous. In germline, CDR1 is MNHEY, CDR2 SVGEGT. This CDR3 has 12 residues. V lost 4 bases and J lost 4, with 7 bases in between.

This clonotype counts as large. The chain carries TRBV11-2 and TRBJ2-3, with 7 bases fitting TRBD1. The CDR3 spans 14 residues. Germline CDR1 is SGHAT and CDR2 is FQNNGV. Trimming removed 8 bases from V and 1 base from J; junction bases left unmatched: 6. The CDR3 reads CASQTGPGTDTQYF. Here the CDR3 DNA reads TGTGCCAGCCAGACAGGGCCGGGCACAGATACGCAGTATTTT.

This clonotype ranks as medium-sized (0.01 to 0.1%). The chain links TRBV11-2 to TRBJ1-6; no clear D. V lost 0 bases and J 7 bases, leaving 7 bases between the germline ends. The CDR3 runs to 14 residues. The germline gives CDR1 SGHAT, CDR2 FQNNGV. The CDR3 region has the DNA TGTGCCAGCAGCTTAGAACACATAAATTCACCCCTCCACTTT. The encoded protein is CASSLEHINSPLHF.

This clonotype is termed medium-sized. This CDR3 is CASSQARLAGENIQYF. In DNA form, the CDR3 reads TGTGCCAGCAGCCAAGCGCGACTAGCGGGGGAAAACATTCAGTACTTC. This rearrangement joins TRBV3-1 to TRBJ2-4; 12 bases are shared with TRBD2. Germline V gene data show CDR1 as LGHDT and CDR2 as YNNKEL (reference sequence). The ends lost 1 base at V and 5 bases at J; junction bases unmatched: 3. CDR3 size: 16 residues.

As to this clonotype: It may be a read error: a sequence one base away is much more abundant. This chain links TRBV4-2 with TRBJ2-2, with 8 nucleotides matching TRBD2. The CDR3 contains 18 residues. CDR1 and CDR2 from the germline V gene are LGHNA and YNFKEQ. For the CDR3, the DNA is TGTACCAGCAGCCAAGATGATAGCGGGGCCGCGAACACCGGGGAGCTGTTTTTT. Translation: CTSSQDDSGAANTGELFF.

This clonotype is judged medium-sized. V gene TRBV5-4 combines with J gene TRBJ2-7; no definite D call. This CDR3 region has 12 residues. V was clipped by 4 bases and J by 6 bases, with 11 bases between them. The germline CDR1 and CDR2 sequences are SGHNT and YYREEE (reference sequence). The CDR3 here is CASSLGPGEQYF. CDR3 bases: TGTGCCAGCAGCCTGGGCCCCGGCGAGCAGTACTTC.

This clonotype counts as medium-sized. The rearrangement links TRBV28 to TRBJ1-6, with 7 bases identical to TRBD1. The germline V gene has CDR1 MDHEN and CDR2 SYDVKM. The CDR3 is made up of 15 amino acids. Unmatched junction bases numbered 6, after V lost 6 bases and J lost 4 bases. CDR3 DNA: TGTGCCAGCAGACCGGGGACAGCGTATAATTCACCCCTCCACTTT. Residues: CASRPGTAYNSPLHF.

This clonotype is large (0.1 to 1%). J is TRBJ2-1 and V is TRBV7-9; 14 bases map to TRBD2. CDR3 length: 20 amino acids. The V and J ends lost 6 bases and 7 bases, in that order; junction bases with no gene match: 20. Germline CDR1 and CDR2: SEHNR and FQNEAQ (reference sequence). Here the CDR3 reads CASSLKTSGRVYSVENEQFF. The CDR3 bases are TGTGCCAGCAGTCTCAAGACTAGCGGGAGGGTTTATTCGGTTGAGAATGAGCAGTTCTTC.

This clonotype was detected many times. J is TRBJ1-4 and V is TRBV6-6; D remains unclear. Trimming shortened V by 6 bases and J by 0 bases, and 11 bases separated the two germline ends. CDR3 length: 15 amino acids. Germline CDR1 and CDR2: MNHNY and SVGAGI (reference sequence). CDR3 in DNA: TGTGCCAGCAGATCGGACGGCACAACTAATGAAAAACTGTTTTTT. Its protein product is CASRSDGTTNEKLFF.

By share of the sample, this clonotype is medium-sized (0.01 to 0.1%). This chain connects TRBV19 to TRBJ2-1; 15 bases match TRBD2. V lost 3 bases and J lost 7; bases outside the gene matches: 4. From germline, CDR1 is LNHDA and CDR2 SQIVND (reference sequence). The CDR3 has 16 residues. The CDR3 bases are TGTGCCAGTAGTATTCGGGGGACTAGCGGGAGGAATGAGCAGTTCTTC. It yields the protein CASSIRGTSGRNEQFF.

This clonotype is classed as medium-sized. The chain carries TRBV12-3 or TRBV12-4 and TRBJ2-7; D tentatively reads TRBD1 or TRBD2 (5 bases each). The CDR3 has 18 residues. V lost 6 bases to trimming and J lost 1 base, with 25 bases between them. The CDR3 spells CASSAGPGRILMSYEQYF. The CDR3 region has the DNA TGTGCCAGCAGCGCCGGCCCGGGACGGATTCTAATGTCCTACGAGCAGTACTTC.

This clonotype is medium-sized within its sample. The rearrangement links TRBV6-5 to TRBJ2-5, with D unresolved. The CDR3 is made up of 15 amino acids. V lost 1 base to trimming and J lost 1 base, with 10 bases between them. Germline V CDR1 and CDR2: MNHEY, SVGAGI. CDR3 coding DNA: TGTGCCAGCAGTTACTGGCTACTCGGCCAAGAGACCCAGTACTTC. It specifies CASSYWLLGQETQYF.

This clonotype was counted a single time. The germline gene is not matched at one end of the junction; a read error may be the cause. The chain uses TRBV5-4 and TRBJ1-2; TRBD1 agrees at 7 bases. The germline V gene has CDR1 SGHNT and CDR2 YYREEE (reference sequence). The CDR3 is made up of 13 amino acids. In DNA form, the CDR3 reads TGTGCCAGCAGCCCGGACAGGAACTATGGCGACACCTTC. Translation gives CASSPDRNYGDTF.

On this clonotype: Possible read error: a much larger clone is one base away. V usage is TRBV4-2 and J usage is TRBJ2-2; D possibly corresponds to TRBD1 (5 bases). The CDR3 totals 18 residues. V lost 0 bases to trimming and J lost 0 bases, with 14 bases between them. Germline V CDR1 and CDR2: LGHNA, YNFKEQ. Here the CDR3 DNA reads TGTGCCAGCAGCCAAGATGATAGCAGGGCCGCGAACACCGGGGAGCTGTTTTTT. This encodes CASSQDDSRAANTGELFF.

By proportion, this clonotype is medium-sized. The CDR3 coding sequence is TGTGCCATCAGGGCCAGCAATGGGGTGGGGATTTTGGACACAGATACGCAGTATTTT. Amino acids: CAIRASNGVGILDTDTQYF. The chain uses TRBV10-3 and TRBJ2-3; unclear D gene. The ends were cut back, 6 bases at V and 2 bases at J, with 27 bases in the middle. The CDR3 is made up of 19 amino acids. Per germline, CDR1 ENHRY and CDR2 SYGVKD.

By share, this clonotype ranks as medium-sized. The rearrangement links TRBV7-8 to TRBJ1-2, with D possibly matching TRBD1 (6 bases). This CDR3 has 13 amino acids. V shed 0 bases and J shed 8 bases, with 10 bases lying between them. The germline V gene encodes CDR1 SGHVS and CDR2 FQNEAQ. The CDR3 region is CASSLARTEGYTF. The CDR3 region has the DNA TGTGCCAGCAGCTTAGCACGGACAGAAGGCTACACCTTC.

This clonotype qualifies as medium-sized. The chain carries TRBV7-3 and TRBJ2-2, with unresolved D. The CDR3 contains 15 residues. Looked up from germline, CDR1 is SGHTA and CDR2 is FQGTGA. V lost 6 bases and J lost 4, with 15 bases in between. The CDR3 nucleotides read TGTGCCAGCAGTAATACGACTGGATTCACCGGGGAGCTGTTTTTT. It specifies CASSNTTGFTGELFF. Based on the CDR3 plus reference TRBV7-3 and TRBJ2-2, the full variable domain is GAGVSQTPSNKVTEKGKYVELRCDPISGHTALYWYRQSLGQGPEFLIYFQGTGAADDSGLPNDRFFAVRPEGSVSTLKIQRTERGDSAVYLCASSNTTGFTGELFFGEGSRLTVL.

By share, this clonotype ranks as medium-sized. J is TRBJ2-3 and V is TRBV7-2; D uncertain. Between the trimmed V and J ends, which lost 1 base and 2 bases, there was a span of 10 bases. The CDR3 covers 15 residues. Germline CDR1 and CDR2: SGHTA and FQGNSA. CDR3 amino acids: CASSLGRVPTDTQYF. CDR3 coding DNA: TGTGCCAGCAGCTTAGGGAGAGTCCCCACAGATACGCAGTATTTT.

This clonotype counts as medium-sized. The chain has TRBV7-2 and TRBJ2-1, with D possibly being TRBD2 (5 bases). In germline, CDR1 is SGHTA, CDR2 FQGNSA. The CDR3 extends over 13 amino acids. With 0 bases removed from V and 9 bases from J, the gap between germline ends came to 9 bases. The CDR3 DNA follows: TGTGCCAGCAGCTTAGCCCTCCGGGGTGAGCAGTTCTTC. The encoded protein is CASSLALRGEQFF.

Relative to its sample, this clonotype is medium-sized. The V and J genes are TRBV30 and TRBJ1-2, with 8 nucleotides matching TRBD1. Germline CDR1 GTSNPN, CDR2 SVGIG (reference sequence). The CDR3 is 15 residues long. The junction had 11 bases not matched to a gene; V was cut back by 8 bases and J by 0 bases. The CDR3 sequence is CATRTGWDSNYGYTF. CDR3 in DNA: TGTGCCACAAGGACAGGGTGGGACTCTAACTATGGCTACACCTTC. Full variable domain (remainder filled in from reference TRBV30 and TRBJ1-2): SQTIHQWPATLVQPVGSPLSLECTVEGTSNPNLYWYRQAAGRGLQLLFYSVGIGQISSEVPQNLSASRPQDRQFILSSKKLLLSDSGFYLCATRTGWDSNYGYTFGSGTRLTVV.

By its share, this clonotype is medium-sized. The J gene is TRBJ1-3, the V gene TRBV9, with 8 bases lining up with TRBD1. CDR3 length: 15 residues. J was trimmed by 0 bases and V by 4 bases; bases with no gene match: 3. Germline V gene data show CDR1 as SGDLS and CDR2 as YYNGEE. DNA of the CDR3: TGTGCCAGCAGCAAAACAGGGGGCTCTGGAAACACCATATATTTT. Its translation: CASSKTGGSGNTIYF.

This clonotype came up many times. The V and J genes are TRBV7-8 and TRBJ1-2, with 8 positions matching TRBD1. This CDR3 region has 14 residues. Unmatched junction bases numbered 9, after V lost 5 bases and J lost 7 bases. Germline loops: CDR1 SGHVS, CDR2 FQNEAQ. CDR3 in DNA: TGTGCCAGCAGCATAACTTCAGGGGGCTCTGGCTACACCTTC. The encoded protein is CASSITSGGSGYTF.

By frequency in the sample, this clonotype is medium-sized (0.01 to 0.1%). Here the CDR3 reads CASSLEPGSTDTQYF. The CDR3 DNA reads TGTGCCAGCAGCTTAGAACCGGGGAGCACAGATACGCAGTATTTT. This rearrangement joins TRBV7-2 to TRBJ2-3, with D tentatively TRBD2 (5 bases). Germline lookup yields CDR1 SGHTA and CDR2 FQGNSA. This CDR3 is built from 15 residues. V gave up 1 base and J gave up 0 bases, with 8 bases separating them.

The V call is TRBV11-2, the J call TRBJ2-1; no clear D. Germline V lookup: CDR1 SGHAT, CDR2 FQNNGV. Trimming pared 4 bases from V and 7 bases from J, leaving 14 bases between. The CDR3 loop spans 14 amino acids. The CDR3 is CASSSLRSRNEQFF. The CDR3, as DNA: TGTGCCAGCAGCTCCCTCCGGAGTCGTAATGAGCAGTTCTTC.